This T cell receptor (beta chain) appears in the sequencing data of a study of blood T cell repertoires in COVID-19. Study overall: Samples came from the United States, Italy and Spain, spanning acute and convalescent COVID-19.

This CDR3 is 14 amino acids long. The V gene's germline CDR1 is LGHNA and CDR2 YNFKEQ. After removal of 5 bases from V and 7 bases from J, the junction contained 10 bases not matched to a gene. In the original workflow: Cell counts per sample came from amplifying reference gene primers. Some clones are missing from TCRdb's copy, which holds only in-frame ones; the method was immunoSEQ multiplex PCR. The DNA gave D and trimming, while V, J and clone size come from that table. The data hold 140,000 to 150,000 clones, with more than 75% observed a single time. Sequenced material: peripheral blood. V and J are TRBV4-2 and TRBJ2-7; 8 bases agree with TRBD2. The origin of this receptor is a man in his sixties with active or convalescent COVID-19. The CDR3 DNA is TGTGCCAGCAGCTTTAGCGGGATGGGGCGGGAGCAGTACTTC. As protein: CASSFSGMGREQYF.